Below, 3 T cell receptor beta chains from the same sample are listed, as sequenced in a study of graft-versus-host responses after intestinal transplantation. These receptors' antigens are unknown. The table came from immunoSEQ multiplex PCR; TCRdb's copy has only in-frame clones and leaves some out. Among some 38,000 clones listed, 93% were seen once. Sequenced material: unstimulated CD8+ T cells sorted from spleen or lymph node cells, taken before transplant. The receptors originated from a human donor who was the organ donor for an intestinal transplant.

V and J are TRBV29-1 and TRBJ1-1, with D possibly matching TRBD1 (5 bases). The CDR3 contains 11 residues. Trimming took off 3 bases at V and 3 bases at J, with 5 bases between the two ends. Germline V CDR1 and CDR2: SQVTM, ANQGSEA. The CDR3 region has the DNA TGCAGCGTTGAGGGGGACACTGAAGCTTTCTTT. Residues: CSVEGDTEAFF. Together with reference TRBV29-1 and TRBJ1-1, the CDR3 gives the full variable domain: SAVISQKPSRDICQRGTSLTIQCQVDSQVTMMFWYRQQPGQSLTLIATANQGSEATYESGFVIDKFPISRPNLTFSTLTVSNMSPEDSSIYLCSVEGDTEAFFGQGTRLTVV.

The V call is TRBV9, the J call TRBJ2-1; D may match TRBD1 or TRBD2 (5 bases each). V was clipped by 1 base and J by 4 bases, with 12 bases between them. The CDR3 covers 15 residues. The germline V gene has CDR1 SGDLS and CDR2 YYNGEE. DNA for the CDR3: TGTGCCAGCAGCGTACGGGGCTCTGGTTACAATGAGCAGTTCTTC. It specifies CASSVRGSGYNEQFF.

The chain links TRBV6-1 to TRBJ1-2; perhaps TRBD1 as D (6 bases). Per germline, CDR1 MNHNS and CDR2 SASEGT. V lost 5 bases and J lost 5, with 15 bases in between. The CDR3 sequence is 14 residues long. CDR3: CASSYGQRVYGYTF. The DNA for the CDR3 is TGTGCCAGCAGTTATGGACAGCGGGTTTATGGCTACACCTTC.